This paragraph reports one TCR beta chain. Its antigen is unidentified. The data were produced by immunoSEQ multiplex PCR, yet TCRdb's version contains in-frame clones alone and is incomplete. This table has some 150,000 clones, 90% appearing once. Trimming shortened V by 5 bases and J by 4 bases, and 12 bases separated the two germline ends. The CDR3 has 14 amino acids. From germline, CDR1 is SEHNR and CDR2 FQNEAQ (reference sequence). The entry originates in a study of T cell responses to AZD1222 COVID-19 vaccine. Study-level findings and limits: Donor demographics were predominantly white British with a female majority; clonal diversity may be underestimated. Close to half of all spike-specific TCRs reportedly target regions of the variants that are unmutated. Baseline seropositivity occurred in only a handful of AZD1222 recipients. Only after the peak T cell response were repertoires sampled.

The clonotype comes from an adult who received the AZD1222 COVID-19 vaccine. The starting material was peripheral blood, obtained 28 days after the second AZD1222 dose. The chain is built from TRBV7-9 and TRBJ2-1; D unclear. CDR3 nucleotide sequence: TGTGCCAGCAGCCTCTATACAGAATACAATGAGCAGTTCTTC. Its translation: CASSLYTEYNEQFF.